These 29 T cell receptor beta chains came from one sample sequenced in a study of early T cells in non-severe SARS-CoV-2 infection. TCRdb reprocessed the 5' RACE reads via MiXCR and lists one record per CDR3 protein. Seen here are roughly 100,000 distinct CDR3 sequences, about an eighth observed once, and the top ten hold 6% to 7.5%. The sample comprised whole blood. The receptors originated from an adult who was a healthcare worker with PCR-confirmed SARS-CoV-2 infection or an uninfected control (not recorded which).

This clonotype was seen only a few times. V is TRBV10-2 and J is TRBJ2-3; TRBD2 agrees at 7 bases. Germline lookup yields CDR1 WSHSY and CDR2 SAAADI. The CDR3 consists of 15 residues. After removal of 7 bases from V and 3 bases from J, the junction contained 10 bases not matched to a gene. The CDR3 nucleotides read TGCGCCAGCATTTTAGGAGGGAGGGGAACAGATACGCAGTATTTT. Amino acid sequence: CASILGGRGTDTQYF.

This clonotype was detected many times. The chain carries TRBV7-6 and TRBJ2-5; 9 nucleotides match TRBD2. Germline trimming cut 5 bases from V and 2 bases from J; bases unmatched to any gene: 12. The CDR3 consists of 17 residues. CDR1 is SGHVS, CDR2 FNYEAQ, per germline. CDR3 in DNA: TGTGCCAGCAGCCCAACCCGGGGAGCGGGAGGTCAAGAGACCCAGTACTTC. Its protein product is CASSPTRGAGGQETQYF.

This clonotype showed up many times. This sequence joins TRBV6-1 and TRBJ1-5, with D possibly TRBD1 on 5 matching bases. The germline gives CDR1 MNHNS, CDR2 SASEGT. This CDR3 is 14 amino acids long. V was trimmed by 4 bases and J by 1 base, leaving 8 bases between them. The CDR3 protein is CASSVRGSNQPQHF. DNA of the CDR3: TGTGCCAGCAGTGTTAGGGGAAGCAATCAGCCCCAGCATTTT.

In the case of this clonotype: This may stem from a read error, because a much larger clone lies one nucleotide away. V and J are TRBV11-3 and TRBJ2-1; the match to TRBD2 covers 9 bases. Germline-derived CDR1 and CDR2 are SGHNT and YENEEA. CDR3 length equals 16 residues. CDR3 residues: CVSSLGTIAGEDEQFF. For the CDR3, the DNA is TGTGTCAGCAGCTTGGGCACCATAGCGGGAGAGGATGAGCAGTTCTTC.

The chain has TRBV28 and TRBJ1-5; weak D call: TRBD1 (6 bases). The CDR3 covers 15 residues. Germline V gene sequence: CDR1 MDHEN, CDR2 SYDVKM. Trimming stripped 8 bases from V and 0 bases from J, with 14 bases between. The CDR3 loop reads CASSPRTVSNQPQHF. CDR3 coding DNA: TGTGCCAGCTCACCCCGGACAGTTAGCAATCAGCCCCAGCATTTT.

Only a few counts were recorded for this clonotype. The chain has TRBV5-1 and TRBJ1-6, with no clear D. The CDR3 runs 13 residues. The V and J ends lost 2 bases and 10 bases respectively, with 10 bases between them. CDR1 and CDR2 from the germline V gene are SGHRS and YFSETQ. The CDR3 DNA sequence: TGCGCCAGCAGCTTCGATGGGGAATCACCCCTCCACTTT. As protein: CASSFDGESPLHF.

The chain is built from TRBV27 and TRBJ2-7, with D unclear. This CDR3 contains 13 residues. Germline V lookup: CDR1 MNHEY, CDR2 SMNVEV (reference sequence). Trimming removed 0 bases at V and 2 bases at J, with 5 bases between. CDR3 sequence (DNA): TGTGCCAGCAGTTTATCGTCGACCTACGAGCAGTACTTC. Amino acids: CASSLSSTYEQYF.

This clonotype was seen at least ten times. V and J are TRBV2 and TRBJ1-1; 10 positions match TRBD1. Losses at the gene ends were 6 bases for V and 5 bases for J; bases not matched to a gene: 3. This CDR3 has 13 amino acids. CDR1 is SNHLY, CDR2 FYNNEI, per germline. In DNA form, the CDR3 reads TGTGCCAGCAGAGGACAGGGGGGAACTGAAGCTTTCTTT. Protein product: CASRGQGGTEAFF.

This clonotype was picked up many times. The chain carries TRBV5-1 and TRBJ2-7, with D possibly being TRBD2 (5 bases). CDR1 is SGHRS, CDR2 YFSETQ, per germline. There are 13 residues in the CDR3. V lost 4 bases to trimming and J lost 7 bases, with 15 bases between them. For the CDR3, the DNA is TGCGCCAGCAGCGTTAGTACAACGGGAGAGCAGTACTTC. As protein: CASSVSTTGEQYF.

This clonotype was recorded a few times. The chain couples TRBV3-1 to TRBJ2-5; 11 bases fit TRBD2. CDR1 LGHDT and CDR2 YNNKEL come from the germline V gene (reference sequence). V shed 1 base and J 9 bases; nucleotides not matched to a gene: 16. CDR3 length: 18 amino acids. The chain's CDR3 is CASSQAGTSGNFKLSQYF. CDR3 DNA sequence: TGTGCCAGCAGCCAAGCCGGGACTAGCGGCAATTTCAAGTTGTCCCAGTACTTC.

This clonotype was counted at least ten times. The chain couples TRBV20-1 to TRBJ2-1; 8 nucleotides match TRBD2. The ends lost 5 bases at V and 10 bases at J; junction bases unmatched: 13. This CDR3 is 14 amino acids long. Germline V gene data show CDR1 as DFQATT and CDR2 as SNEGSKA (reference sequence). This chain's CDR3 is CSAGIAGRRVEQFF. The CDR3 DNA reads TGCAGTGCTGGAATAGCGGGACGTCGGGTAGAGCAGTTCTTC.

The rearrangement joins TRBV5-6 to TRBJ1-1; no clear D gene. This CDR3 is built from 12 residues. Trimming stripped 1 base from V and 4 bases from J, with 5 bases between. Germline loops: CDR1 SGHDT, CDR2 YYEEEE. CDR3 bases: TGTGCCAGCAGCTTGCTCAGCACTGAAGCTTTCTTT. Amino acids: CASSLLSTEAFF.

This clonotype was counted many times. J is TRBJ2-3 and V is TRBV4-3; 7 bases line up with TRBD2. The V gene end was trimmed by 0 bases and the J gene end by 3 bases; junction bases not matched to a gene: 12. There are 18 residues in the CDR3. The germline V gene encodes CDR1 LGHNA and CDR2 YSLEER. CDR3 protein: CASSQEPPWAGVTDTQYF. The CDR3 nucleotides read TGCGCCAGCAGCCAAGAACCCCCCTGGGCGGGAGTTACAGATACGCAGTATTTT.

This rearrangement joins TRBV10-3 to TRBJ2-7; 11 bases map to TRBD1. CDR1 is ENHRY, CDR2 SYGVKD, per germline. With 8 bases clipped from V and 5 bases from J, the junction kept 5 bases outside the gene matches. This CDR3 contains 13 residues. The CDR3 protein is CAIGGQGGHEQYF. CDR3 in DNA: TGTGCCATCGGGGGACAGGGGGGCCACGAGCAGTACTTC.

The chain is built from TRBV12-3 or TRBV12-4 and TRBJ2-1; D is perhaps TRBD1 (6 bases). There are 13 residues in the CDR3. V dropped 3 bases and J dropped 6 bases, with 9 bases sitting between them. The CDR3 nucleotides are TGTGCCAGCAGTTTTCAGGGGCTCAATGAGCAGTTCTTC. This gives the protein CASSFQGLNEQFF.

This clonotype was seen repeatedly, ten times or more. The J gene is TRBJ1-4, the V gene TRBV28; D is possibly TRBD1 (5 bases). Trimming left V 6 bases short and J 12 bases short, with 23 bases between. The CDR3 covers 15 residues. From germline, CDR1 is MDHEN and CDR2 SYDVKM. Here the CDR3 DNA reads TGTGCCAGCAGACCCCCCGGGACGGGGGAGATCGAACTGTTTTTT. Translated, it gives CASRPPGTGEIELFF.

The gene calls are TRBV29-1 and TRBJ1-1, with D possibly matching TRBD1 (6 bases). The V gene's germline CDR1 is SQVTM and CDR2 ANQGSEA. Trimming cost V 4 bases and J 3 bases, with 12 bases left between them. This CDR3 spans 13 amino acids. The CDR3 DNA follows: TGCAGCGTTGGACAGGCAGGGGACACTGAAGCTTTCTTT. Protein: CSVGQAGDTEAFF. Full variable domain (rest looked up from reference TRBV29-1 and TRBJ1-1): SAVISQKPSRDICQRGTSLTIQCQVDSQVTMMFWYRQQPGQSLTLIATANQGSEATYESGFVIDKFPISRPNLTFSTLTVSNMSPEDSSIYLCSVGQAGDTEAFFGQGTRLTVV.

A few counts support this clonotype. This chain links TRBV12-3 or TRBV12-4 with TRBJ2-3; TRBD1 agrees at 7 bases. Trimming took 5 bases from V and 6 from J; bases not matched to a gene: 8. The CDR3 covers 14 residues. As DNA, the CDR3 is TGTGCCAGCAGTCCACGACAGGGAGATGATACGCAGTATTTT. This translates into CASSPRQGDDTQYF.

This clonotype appeared once. J is TRBJ1-1 and V is TRBV28; D is unclear. CDR3 length: 13 residues. V shed 3 bases and J shed 2 bases, with 7 bases lying between them. The V gene's germline CDR1 is MDHEN and CDR2 SYDVKM. CDR3 bases: TGTGCCAGCAGTTTTTACAGCAACACTGAAGCTTTCTTT. It codes for CASSFYSNTEAFF.

This clonotype was picked up many times. The J gene is TRBJ2-7, the V gene TRBV29-1; TRBD1 agrees at 9 bases. The CDR3 length is 12 residues. V shed 6 bases and J 1 base; nucleotides not matched to a gene: 1. Germline values: CDR1 SQVTM, CDR2 ANQGSEA. CDR3: CSVGTGSYEQYF. CDR3 nucleotide sequence: TGCAGCGTCGGGACAGGGTCCTACGAGCAGTACTTC.

Only a few counts were recorded for this clonotype. This chain links TRBV20-1 with TRBJ2-3, with TRBD2 matching over 14 bases. This CDR3 comprises 14 residues. CDR1 is DFQATT and CDR2 is SNEGSKA in the germline V gene (reference sequence). V shed 6 bases and J 4 bases; nucleotides not matched to a gene: 3. The CDR3 nucleotides read TGCAGTGCCGCGACTAGCGGGGGGGCAGATACGCAGTATTTT. This sequence encodes CSAATSGGADTQYF.

On this clonotype: A much larger clone lies a single base off, so this may be a read error. The chain uses TRBV14 and TRBJ2-7; TRBD2 matches 8 bases. Germline CDR1 reads SGHDN; CDR2 reads FVKESK. CDR3 length: 14 amino acids. The CDR3 sequence is CASSQSGRVYERYF. DNA of the CDR3: TGTGCCAGCAGCCAAAGCGGGAGAGTCTACGAGCGGTACTTC.

The rearrangement uses TRBV18 and TRBJ2-1, with D hard to call. V was cut by 3 bases and J by 0 bases, with 9 bases left in between. Germline V gives CDR1 KGHSH, CDR2 LQKENI. The CDR3 has 15 residues. The CDR3 coding sequence is TGTGCCAGCTCACCGTTGCGGAGCTCCTACAATGAGCAGTTCTTC. Translation gives CASSPLRSSYNEQFF.

J is TRBJ2-6 and V is TRBV10-3; D ambiguous. The V end was cut by 3 bases, the J end by 2 bases, with 11 bases between. Looked up from germline, CDR1 is ENHRY and CDR2 is SYGVKD. This CDR3 comprises 16 residues. CDR3 region: CAISDGRLAGANVLTF. CDR3 DNA: TGTGCCATCAGTGATGGAAGACTCGCTGGGGCCAACGTCCTGACTTTC.

In its sample, this clonotype was seen many times. This sequence joins TRBV6-4 and TRBJ2-3; TRBD1 might be the D (5 bases). This CDR3 region has 15 residues. Trimming cost V 5 bases and J 3 bases, with 15 bases left between them. Germline V gene sequence: CDR1 MRHNA, CDR2 SNTAGT. The CDR3 spells CASSLGPEATDTQYF. CDR3 nucleotides: TGTGCCAGCAGTCTGGGGCCCGAAGCAACAGATACGCAGTATTTT.

The chain joins TRBV12-3 or TRBV12-4 to TRBJ2-1, with D possibly TRBD2 on 6 matching bases. The ends were cut back, 5 bases at V and 10 bases at J, with 18 bases in the middle. The CDR3 length is 14 residues. The CDR3 bases are TGTGCCAGCAGTCCAATAGCGGTCCCCGGCGAGCAGTTCTTC. Its translation is CASSPIAVPGEQFF.

This clonotype has only a few counts. The chain combines TRBV11-2 with TRBJ2-1; 8 nucleotides agree with TRBD1. The germline CDR1 and CDR2 sequences are SGHAT and FQNNGV. There are 17 residues in the CDR3. Trimming at V came to 4 bases and at J to 5 bases, leaving 13 bases not matched to a gene. The CDR3 sequence is CASSYIPRTGLNNEQFF. Here the CDR3 DNA reads TGTGCCAGCAGCTATATACCCAGGACAGGGTTGAACAATGAGCAGTTCTTC.

The CDR3 spells CASSFVGDPDTQYF. The CDR3 nucleotides are TGTGCCAGCAGTTTCGTAGGGGATCCAGATACGCAGTATTTT. J is TRBJ2-3 and V is TRBV28, with TRBD1 as a possible D gene (5 bases). Deletions cut 3 bases from V and 4 bases from J, with 11 bases between. The length of the CDR3 is 14 residues. Looked up from germline, CDR1 is MDHEN and CDR2 is SYDVKM.

The J gene is TRBJ2-3, the V gene TRBV4-1; D is perhaps TRBD2 (5 bases). Germline CDR1 MGHRA, CDR2 YSYEKL. V lost 3 bases and J lost 2, with 18 bases in between. This CDR3 region has 17 residues. CDR3 DNA sequence: TGCGCCAGCAGCCACCCAGACGAGGGCCCCTACACAGATACGCAGTATTTT. As protein: CASSHPDEGPYTDTQYF.